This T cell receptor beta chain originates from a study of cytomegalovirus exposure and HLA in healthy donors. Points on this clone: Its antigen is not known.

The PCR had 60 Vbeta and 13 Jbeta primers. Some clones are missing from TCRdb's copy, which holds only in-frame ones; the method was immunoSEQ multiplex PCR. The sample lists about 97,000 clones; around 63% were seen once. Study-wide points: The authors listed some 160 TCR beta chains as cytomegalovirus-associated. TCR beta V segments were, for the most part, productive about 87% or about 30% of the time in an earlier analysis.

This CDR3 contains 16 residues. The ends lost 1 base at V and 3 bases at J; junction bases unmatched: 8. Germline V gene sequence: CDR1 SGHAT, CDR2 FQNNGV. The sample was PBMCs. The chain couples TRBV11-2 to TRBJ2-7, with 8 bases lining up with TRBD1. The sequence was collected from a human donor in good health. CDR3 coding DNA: TGTGCCAGCAGCTTAGTCGGCAGGGGGCAAGACTACGAGCAGTACTTC. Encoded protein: CASSLVGRGQDYEQYF.